The next 29 T cell receptor beta chains were all read from a single sample in a study of glioma-infiltrating T cells after dendritic cell vaccination. Time point in this sample: after dendritic cell vaccination, including at tumor progression/relapse. The table came from immunoSEQ multiplex PCR; TCRdb's copy has only in-frame clones and leaves some out. In the table there are 55,000 to 75,000 clones, approximately 83% of which are singletons. The specimen was blood, collected after dendritic cell vaccination. These receptor sequences come from a human donor with glioblastoma.

The chain couples TRBV5-1 to TRBJ2-7; 9 bases align to TRBD1. Trimming at V came to 0 bases and at J to 5 bases, leaving 3 bases not matched to a gene. The CDR3 loop spans 14 amino acids. CDR1 is SGHRS and CDR2 is YFSETQ in the germline V gene. CDR3 in DNA: TGCGCCAGCAGCTTGGACAGGGGGCTGGACGAGCAGTACTTC. Encoded protein: CASSLDRGLDEQYF.

V gene TRBV25-1 combines with J gene TRBJ2-7, with 7 bases fitting TRBD1. This CDR3 spans 12 amino acids. From germline, CDR1 is MGHDK and CDR2 SYGVNS. J was trimmed by 6 bases and V by 6 bases; bases with no gene match: 5. CDR3: CASSGRGTEQYF. The DNA of the CDR3 is TGTGCCAGCAGCGGCAGGGGGACCGAGCAGTACTTC.

The chain joins TRBV5-1 to TRBJ1-1, with TRBD1 as a possible D gene (6 bases). The CDR3 is 15 amino acids. Trimming stripped 1 base from V and 6 bases from J, with 16 bases between. CDR1 is SGHRS, CDR2 YFSETQ, per germline. CDR3 in amino acids: CASSLNGVTGSEAFF. DNA for the CDR3: TGCGCCAGCAGCTTGAACGGCGTGACAGGTTCTGAAGCTTTCTTT.

The rearrangement joins TRBV19 to TRBJ1-1; D might be TRBD1 (6 bases). The CDR3 is 16 amino acids. Trimming removed 2 bases from V and 6 bases from J, with 19 bases in between. Germline CDR1 is LNHDA and CDR2 is SQIVND (reference sequence). The CDR3 loop is CASSIRVGGQRAEAFF. DNA for the CDR3: TGTGCCAGTAGTATAAGGGTTGGGGGCCAGAGGGCTGAAGCTTTCTTT.

This clone was observed a handful of times. The chain is built from TRBV19 and TRBJ2-7; maybe TRBD2 (5 bases). CDR1 and CDR2 (germline): LNHDA, SQIVND (reference sequence). The germline V and J ends were trimmed by 5 bases and 0 bases, with 17 bases remaining between them. The CDR3 runs to 16 residues. CDR3 in DNA: TGTGCCAGTAGTCCCTCCGAGGACTGGAGCTCCTACGAGCAGTACTTC. This gives the protein CASSPSEDWSSYEQYF.

This clone was recorded only once. The chain recombines TRBV4-1 with TRBJ2-7, with a tentative D call TRBD1 (6 bases). The CDR3 has 13 amino acids. Trimming removed 5 bases from V and 6 bases from J, with 14 bases in between. CDR1 MGHRA and CDR2 YSYEKL come from the germline V gene. CDR3 in amino acids: CASSSSAGAEQYF. DNA for the CDR3: TGCGCCAGCAGCAGTTCAGCAGGGGCCGAGCAGTACTTC.

The rearrangement joins TRBV4-2 to TRBJ2-5; a possible D gene is TRBD2 (5 bases). Germline CDR1 reads LGHNA; CDR2 reads YNFKEQ. CDR3 length equals 16 residues. Trimming removed 4 bases at V and 5 bases at J, with 20 bases between. The CDR3 bases are TGTGCCAGCAGCCCGGAAGTAGCTAGCTTAGTGGAGACCCAGTACTTC. As protein: CASSPEVASLVETQYF.

This clone has just one count. CDR3 sequence: CASSPRGQNNSPLHF. CDR3 nucleotides: TGTGCCAGCAGCCCCAGAGGGCAAAATAATTCACCCCTCCACTTT. The V call is TRBV21-1, the J call TRBJ1-6. TRBV21-1 corresponds to a pseudogene. The CDR3 spans 15 residues.

In its sample, this clone was seen a few times. The chain uses TRBV6-1 and TRBJ2-7; 12 positions agree with TRBD2. V lost 7 bases, J lost 2 bases, and 3 bases stayed unmatched. Looked up from germline, CDR1 is MNHNS and CDR2 is SASEGT. The CDR3 runs 14 residues. The CDR3 bases are TGTGCCAGCAAAGGGACTAGCGGGCCCTACGAGCAGTACTTC. Translating gives CASKGTSGPYEQYF.

The chain couples TRBV7-8 to TRBJ2-2, with TRBD1 matching 7 bases. Germline CDR1 reads SGHVS; CDR2 reads FQNEAQ. CDR3 size: 17 residues. V lost 1 base to trimming and J lost 2 bases; unmatched junction nucleotides: 7. As DNA, the CDR3 is TGTGCCAGCAGCTTAGAGACCGGGACAGATAACACCGGGGAGCTGTTTTTT. Translation gives CASSLETGTDNTGELFF.

This clone has ten or more counts. J is TRBJ1-6 and V is TRBV10-3; D possibly corresponds to TRBD1 (6 bases). The V end was cut by 0 bases, the J end by 10 bases, with 13 bases between. This CDR3 is built from 15 residues. Per germline, CDR1 ENHRY and CDR2 SYGVKD. The CDR3 is CAISESGRGLSPLHF. The CDR3 DNA is TGTGCCATCAGTGAGTCGGGCAGGGGTTTGTCACCCCTCCACTTT.

This chain uses TRBV5-1 with TRBJ2-5, with TRBD1 identical over 8 bases. With V trimmed by 2 bases and J by 4 bases, 7 bases remained unmatched. Looked up from germline, CDR1 is SGHRS and CDR2 is YFSETQ. The CDR3 loop spans 15 amino acids. This CDR3 is CASSFGTGLRETQYF. The CDR3 DNA reads TGCGCCAGCAGCTTTGGGACAGGACTAAGAGAGACCCAGTACTTC.

The chain's CDR3 is CASSLSRAQLNTEAFF. The CDR3 DNA reads as TGTGCCAGCAGCTTAAGCAGGGCGCAATTGAACACTGAAGCTTTCTTT. The chain links TRBV7-2 to TRBJ1-1, with D perhaps matching TRBD1 (5 bases). V lost 2 bases and J lost 0, with 13 bases in between. Germline V gene sequence: CDR1 SGHTA, CDR2 FQGNSA. The CDR3 has 16 residues.

The chain joins TRBV4-3 to TRBJ1-1; D ambiguous. V dropped 4 bases and J dropped 0 bases, with 9 bases sitting between them. Germline lookup yields CDR1 LGHNA and CDR2 YSLEER. The CDR3 has 14 amino acids. This CDR3 reads CASSRIGMNTEAFF. In nucleotides, the CDR3 is TGCGCCAGCAGCCGCATCGGTATGAACACTGAAGCTTTCTTT.

The V call is TRBV19, the J call TRBJ2-3, with D hard to call. The germline CDR1 and CDR2 sequences are LNHDA and SQIVND (reference sequence). Trimming took 5 bases from V and 6 from J, leaving 6 bases between them. The length of the CDR3 is 11 residues. The CDR3 here is CASSRRDTQYF. The CDR3 DNA reads TGTGCCAGTAGTCGCCGGGATACGCAGTATTTT.

V gene TRBV6-6 combines with J gene TRBJ1-3; 7 positions match TRBD1. Germline CDR1 is MNHNY and CDR2 is SVGAGI (reference sequence). This CDR3 region has 15 residues. V dropped 6 bases and J dropped 0; count of bases not matched to a gene: 5. The DNA of the CDR3 is TGTGCCAGCAGGGACCGGGACAGCTCTGGAAACACCATATATTTT. Its protein is CASRDRDSSGNTIYF.

This chain joins TRBV4-1 and TRBJ1-2; TRBD1 aligns across 11 bases. V lost 7 bases, J lost 4 bases, and 8 bases stayed unmatched. From germline, CDR1 is MGHRA and CDR2 YSYEKL. The length of the CDR3 is 15 residues. The CDR3 loop reads CASTSLGTGGYGYTF. As DNA, the CDR3 is TGCGCCAGCACTTCTCTTGGGACAGGGGGCTATGGCTACACCTTC.

The rearrangement joins TRBV2 to TRBJ1-1; D not resolved. The V gene's germline CDR1 is SNHLY and CDR2 FYNNEI. This CDR3 has 13 residues. V was shortened by 5 bases and J by 7 bases, with 14 bases between the two germline ends. The CDR3 is CASSSLSGGEAFF. Here the CDR3 DNA reads TGTGCCAGCAGTAGCCTGAGTGGAGGTGAAGCTTTCTTT.

This chain joins TRBV10-2 and TRBJ1-1, with D hard to call. The ends were cut back, 8 bases at V and 1 base at J, with 5 bases in the middle. From germline, CDR1 is WSHSY and CDR2 SAAADI. This CDR3 is 11 amino acids long. For the CDR3, the DNA is TGCGCCAGCCGTTGGAACACTGAAGCTTTCTTT. Protein product: CASRWNTEAFF.

This clone was picked up one time. The chain combines TRBV7-3 with TRBJ2-5; D possibly corresponds to TRBD2 (5 bases). The germline V and J ends were trimmed by 5 bases and 4 bases, with 17 bases remaining between them. The CDR3 sequence is 15 residues long. Germline V gene sequence: CDR1 SGHTA, CDR2 FQGTGA. The CDR3 nucleotides are TGTGCCAGCAGCGAAGGTCCCGGGGAAGGAGAGACCCAGTACTTC. This sequence encodes CASSEGPGEGETQYF.

The chain combines TRBV14 with TRBJ1-1; maybe TRBD1 (5 bases). Germline V gene data show CDR1 as SGHDN and CDR2 as FVKESK. V was trimmed by 6 bases and J by 2 bases, leaving 7 bases between them. CDR3 length: 12 amino acids. This CDR3 reads CASRDTNTEAFF. The CDR3 nucleotides read TGTGCCAGCAGGGACACCAACACTGAAGCTTTCTTT.

The chain employs TRBV5-1 and TRBJ2-7; 7 bases agree with TRBD1. Germline V CDR1 and CDR2: SGHRS, YFSETQ. This CDR3 is 13 amino acids long. After removal of 5 bases from V and 0 bases from J, the junction contained 2 bases not matched to a gene. CDR3 amino acids: CASRNRGSYEQYF. The CDR3 region has the DNA TGCGCCAGCAGGAACAGGGGCTCCTACGAGCAGTACTTC. The variable domain in full, completed from reference TRBV5-1 and TRBJ2-7, reads KAGVTQTPRYLIKTRGQQVTLSCSPISGHRSVSWYQQTPGQGLQFLFEYFSETQRNKGNFPGRFSGRQFSNSRSEMNVSTLELGDSALYLCASRNRGSYEQYFGPGTRLTVT.

Only one count was recorded for this clone. The genes are TRBV30 and TRBJ1-5; tentatively, D is TRBD1 (5 bases). The CDR3 sequence is 14 residues long. V lost 2 bases and J 5 bases, leaving 13 bases between the germline ends. Looked up from germline, CDR1 is GTSNPN and CDR2 is SVGIG (reference sequence). The CDR3 coding sequence is TGTGCCTGGAGTAAGGCAGGGAAACATCAGCCCCAGCATTTT. Protein: CAWSKAGKHQPQHF.

In this sample, this clone turned up once. The V call is TRBV5-1, the J call TRBJ2-7; D may be TRBD2 (5 bases). Per germline, CDR1 SGHRS and CDR2 YFSETQ. CDR3 length: 14 residues. V was clipped by 4 bases and J by 2 bases, with 13 bases between them. The CDR3 sequence: CASSPRGVAYEQYF. The CDR3 nucleotides are TGCGCCAGCAGCCCACGGGGAGTCGCCTACGAGCAGTACTTC.

V is TRBV5-1 and J is TRBJ1-2, with D tentatively TRBD1 (6 bases). Trimming took 4 bases from V and 4 from J, leaving 14 bases between them. The germline gives CDR1 SGHRS, CDR2 YFSETQ. The CDR3 is made up of 14 amino acids. The CDR3 region is CASSPEDSLYGYTF. CDR3 DNA sequence: TGCGCCAGCAGCCCGGAGGACAGTCTCTATGGCTACACCTTC.

The chain employs TRBV7-6 and TRBJ1-1; D remains unclear. Trimming took 5 bases from V and 3 from J, leaving 16 bases between them. In germline, CDR1 is SGHVS, CDR2 FNYEAQ. The CDR3 totals 15 residues. The CDR3 spells CASSPGFSRHTEAFF. Here the CDR3 DNA reads TGTGCCAGCAGCCCGGGTTTCTCGAGGCACACTGAAGCTTTCTTT.

The chain carries TRBV25-1 and TRBJ2-2, with D possibly being TRBD2 (5 bases). The CDR3 is 16 residues long. CDR1 is MGHDK and CDR2 is SYGVNS in the germline V gene. Trimming cost V 0 bases and J 4 bases, with 12 bases left between them. The CDR3 region has the DNA TGTGCCAGCAGTGAATATTTTCGGGCGGGCACCGGGGAGCTGTTTTTT. Translated, it gives CASSEYFRAGTGELFF.

The V call is TRBV19, the J call TRBJ1-1, with a weak D call TRBD1 (5 bases). The V end lost 1 base, the J end lost 8 bases, and 14 bases lay between the germline ends. The germline CDR1 and CDR2 sequences are LNHDA and SQIVND (reference sequence). The CDR3 runs 14 residues. CDR3 protein: CASSIASRGTEAFF. The CDR3 DNA reads TGTGCCAGTAGTATAGCTTCGCGGGGCACGGAAGCTTTCTTT.

A single count supports this clone. Germline is not matched at one junction end, which may reflect a read error. This chain uses TRBV7-7 with TRBJ1-1, with D unresolved. Germline CDR1 SSHAT, CDR2 FNYEAQ (reference sequence). CDR3 length: 16 residues. The chain's CDR3 is CASSLREVIINTEAFF. In DNA form, the CDR3 reads TGTGCTAGCAGCTTAAGGGAGGTCATCATTAACACTGAAGCTTTCTTT.